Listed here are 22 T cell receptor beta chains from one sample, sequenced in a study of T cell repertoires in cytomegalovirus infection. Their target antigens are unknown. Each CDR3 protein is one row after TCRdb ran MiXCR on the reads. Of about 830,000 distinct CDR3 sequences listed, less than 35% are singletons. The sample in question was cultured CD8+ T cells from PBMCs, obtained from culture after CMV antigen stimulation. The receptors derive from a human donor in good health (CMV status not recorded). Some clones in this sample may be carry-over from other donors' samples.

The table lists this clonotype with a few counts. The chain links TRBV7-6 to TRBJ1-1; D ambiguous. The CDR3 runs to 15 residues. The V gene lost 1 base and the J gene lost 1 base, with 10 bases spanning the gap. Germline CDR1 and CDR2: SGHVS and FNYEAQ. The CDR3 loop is CASSLGAFQNTEAFF. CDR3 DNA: TGTGCCAGCAGCTTAGGCGCCTTTCAGAACACTGAAGCTTTCTTT.

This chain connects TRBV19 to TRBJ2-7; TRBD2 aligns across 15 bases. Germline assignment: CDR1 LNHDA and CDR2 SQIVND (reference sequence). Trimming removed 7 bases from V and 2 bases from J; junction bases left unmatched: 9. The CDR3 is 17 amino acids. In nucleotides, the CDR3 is TGTGCCAGTACGGGACTAGCGGGGGGCATTCAGACCTACGAGCAGTACGTC. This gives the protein CASTGLAGGIQTYEQYV.

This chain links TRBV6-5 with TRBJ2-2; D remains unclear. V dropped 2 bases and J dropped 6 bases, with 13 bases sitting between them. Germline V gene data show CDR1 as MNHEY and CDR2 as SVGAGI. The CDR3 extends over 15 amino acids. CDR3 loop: CASSYTDGPAGELFF. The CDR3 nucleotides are TGTGCCAGCAGTTACACCGACGGGCCAGCCGGGGAGCTGTTTTTT.

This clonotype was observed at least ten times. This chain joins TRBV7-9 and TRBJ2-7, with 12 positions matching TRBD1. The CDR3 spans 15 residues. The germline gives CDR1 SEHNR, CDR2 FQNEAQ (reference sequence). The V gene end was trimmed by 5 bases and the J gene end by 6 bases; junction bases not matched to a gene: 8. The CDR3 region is CASSISRDRGREQYF. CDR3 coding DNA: TGTGCCAGCAGCATAAGCCGGGACAGGGGGCGCGAGCAGTACTTC.

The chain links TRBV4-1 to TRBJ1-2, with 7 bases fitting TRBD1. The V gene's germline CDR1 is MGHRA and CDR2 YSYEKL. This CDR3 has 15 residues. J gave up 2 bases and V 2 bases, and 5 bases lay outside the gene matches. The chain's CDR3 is CASSQRDSLNYGYTF. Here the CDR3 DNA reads TGCGCCAGCAGCCAACGGGACAGTTTGAACTATGGCTACACCTTC.

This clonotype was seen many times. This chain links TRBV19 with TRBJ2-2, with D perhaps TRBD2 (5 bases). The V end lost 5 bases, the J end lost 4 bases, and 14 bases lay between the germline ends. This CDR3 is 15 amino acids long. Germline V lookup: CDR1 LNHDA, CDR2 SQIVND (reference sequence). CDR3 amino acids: CASSSEDLFTGELFF. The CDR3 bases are TGTGCCAGTAGTTCCGAGGACTTGTTCACCGGGGAGCTGTTTTTT.

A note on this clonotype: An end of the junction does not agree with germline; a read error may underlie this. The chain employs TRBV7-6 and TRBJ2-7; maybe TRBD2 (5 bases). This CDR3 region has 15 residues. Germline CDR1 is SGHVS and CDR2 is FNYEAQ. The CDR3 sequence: CASSLAIGKTYEQYF. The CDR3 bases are TGTGCTAGCAGCTTAGCGATAGGAAAAACCTACGAGCAGTACTTC.

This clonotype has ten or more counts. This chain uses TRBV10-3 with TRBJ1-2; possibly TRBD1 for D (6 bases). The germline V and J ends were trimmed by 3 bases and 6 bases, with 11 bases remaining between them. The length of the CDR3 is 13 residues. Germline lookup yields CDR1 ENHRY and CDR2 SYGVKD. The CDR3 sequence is CAISERGGNGYTF. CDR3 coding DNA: TGTGCCATCAGTGAAAGGGGGGGGAATGGCTACACCTTC.

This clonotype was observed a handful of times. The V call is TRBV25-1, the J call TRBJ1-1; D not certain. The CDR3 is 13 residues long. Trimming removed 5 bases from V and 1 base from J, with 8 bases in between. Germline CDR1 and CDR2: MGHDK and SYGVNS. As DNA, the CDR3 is TGTGCCAGCAGTATCAGGTGGAACACTGAAGCTTTCTTT. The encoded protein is CASSIRWNTEAFF.

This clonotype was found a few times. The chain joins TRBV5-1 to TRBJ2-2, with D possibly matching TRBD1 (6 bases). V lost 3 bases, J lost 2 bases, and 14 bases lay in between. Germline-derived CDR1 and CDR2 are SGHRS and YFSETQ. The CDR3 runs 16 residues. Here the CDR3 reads CASSSDTGLNTGELFF. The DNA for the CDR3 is TGCGCCAGCAGCTCGGACACAGGGTTAAACACCGGGGAGCTGTTTTTT. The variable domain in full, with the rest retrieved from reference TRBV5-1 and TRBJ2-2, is KAGVTQTPRYLIKTRGQQVTLSCSPISGHRSVSWYQQTPGQGLQFLFEYFSETQRNKGNFPGRFSGRQFSNSRSEMNVSTLELGDSALYLCASSSDTGLNTGELFFGEGSRLTVL.

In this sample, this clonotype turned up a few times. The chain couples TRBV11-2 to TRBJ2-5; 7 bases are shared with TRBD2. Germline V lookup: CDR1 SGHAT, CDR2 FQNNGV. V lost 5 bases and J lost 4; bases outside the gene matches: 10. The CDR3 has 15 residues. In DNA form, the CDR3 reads TGTGCCAGCAGCCCCAGGGTGGGGAGGGGAGAGACCCAGTACTTC. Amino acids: CASSPRVGRGETQYF.

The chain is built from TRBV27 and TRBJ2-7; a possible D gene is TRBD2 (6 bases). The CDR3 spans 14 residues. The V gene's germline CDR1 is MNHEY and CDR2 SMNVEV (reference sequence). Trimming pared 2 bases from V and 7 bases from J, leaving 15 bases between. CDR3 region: CASSLGGRGREQYF. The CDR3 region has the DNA TGTGCCAGCAGTTTAGGCGGGCGGGGTAGGGAGCAGTACTTC.

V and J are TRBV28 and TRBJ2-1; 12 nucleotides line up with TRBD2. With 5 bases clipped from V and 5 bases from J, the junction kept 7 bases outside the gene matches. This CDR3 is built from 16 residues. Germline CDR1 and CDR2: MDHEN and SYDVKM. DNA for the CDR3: TGTGCCAGCAGTCCGTGGACTAGCGGGGCTCACAATGAGCAGTTCTTC. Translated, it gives CASSPWTSGAHNEQFF.

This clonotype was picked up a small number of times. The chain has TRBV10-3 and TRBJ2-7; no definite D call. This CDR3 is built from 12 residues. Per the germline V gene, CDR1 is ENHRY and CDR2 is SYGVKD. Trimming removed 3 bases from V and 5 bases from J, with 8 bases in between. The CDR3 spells CAISEPENEQYF. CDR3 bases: TGTGCCATCAGTGAACCCGAAAACGAGCAGTACTTC.

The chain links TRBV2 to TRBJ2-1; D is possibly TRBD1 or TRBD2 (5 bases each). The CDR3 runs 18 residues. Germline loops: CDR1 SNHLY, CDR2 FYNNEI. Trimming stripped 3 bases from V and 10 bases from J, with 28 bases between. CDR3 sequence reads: CASSDRDADPLLAGEQFF. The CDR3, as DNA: TGTGCCAGCAGTGACCGGGACGCTGATCCCCTCCTAGCAGGAGAGCAGTTCTTC.

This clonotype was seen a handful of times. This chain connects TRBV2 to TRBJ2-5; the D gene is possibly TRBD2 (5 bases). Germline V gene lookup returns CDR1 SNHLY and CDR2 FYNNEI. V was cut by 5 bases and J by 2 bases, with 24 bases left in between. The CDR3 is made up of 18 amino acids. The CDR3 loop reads CASSSALVGMVKQETQYF. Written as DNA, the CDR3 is TGTGCCAGCAGTTCCGCGTTGGTCGGGATGGTCAAACAAGAGACCCAGTACTTC.

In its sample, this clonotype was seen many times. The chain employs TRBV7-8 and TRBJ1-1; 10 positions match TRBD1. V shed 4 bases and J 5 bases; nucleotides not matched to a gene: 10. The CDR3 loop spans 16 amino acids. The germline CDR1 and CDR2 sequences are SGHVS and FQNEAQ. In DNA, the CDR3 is TGTGCCAGCAGCTCTTTGACAGGGGGCGCGCGGACTGAAGCTTTCTTT. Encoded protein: CASSSLTGGARTEAFF. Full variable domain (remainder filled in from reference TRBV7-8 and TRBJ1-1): GAGVSQSPRYKVAKRGQDVALRCDPISGHVSLFWYQQALGQGPEFLTYFQNEAQLDKSGLPSDRFFAERPEGSVSTLKIQRTQQEDSAVYLCASSSLTGGARTEAFFGQGTRLTVV.

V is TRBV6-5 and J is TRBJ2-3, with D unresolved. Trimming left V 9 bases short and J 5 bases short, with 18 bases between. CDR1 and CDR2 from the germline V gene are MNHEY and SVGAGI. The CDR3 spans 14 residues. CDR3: CARRMRSIIDTQYF. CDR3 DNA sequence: TGTGCCAGAAGAATGAGGTCTATTATAGATACGCAGTATTTT.

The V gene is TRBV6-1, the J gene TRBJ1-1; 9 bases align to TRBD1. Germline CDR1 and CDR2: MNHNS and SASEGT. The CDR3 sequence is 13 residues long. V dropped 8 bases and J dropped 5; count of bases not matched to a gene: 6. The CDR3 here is CASEQGAGTEAFF. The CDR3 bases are TGTGCCAGCGAACAGGGGGCTGGAACTGAAGCTTTCTTT.

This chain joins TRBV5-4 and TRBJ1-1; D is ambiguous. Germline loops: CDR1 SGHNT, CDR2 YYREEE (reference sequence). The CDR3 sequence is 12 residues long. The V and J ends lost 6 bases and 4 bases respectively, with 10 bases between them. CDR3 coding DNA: TGTGCCAGCATGTCTGTGAGCACTGAAGCTTTCTTT. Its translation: CASMSVSTEAFF.

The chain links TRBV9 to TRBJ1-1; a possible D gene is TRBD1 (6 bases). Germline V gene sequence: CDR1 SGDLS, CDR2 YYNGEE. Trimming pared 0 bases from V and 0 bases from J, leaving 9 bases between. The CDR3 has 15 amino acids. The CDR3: CASSVEGGVNTEAFF. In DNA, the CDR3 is TGTGCCAGCAGCGTAGAGGGGGGGGTGAACACTGAAGCTTTCTTT.

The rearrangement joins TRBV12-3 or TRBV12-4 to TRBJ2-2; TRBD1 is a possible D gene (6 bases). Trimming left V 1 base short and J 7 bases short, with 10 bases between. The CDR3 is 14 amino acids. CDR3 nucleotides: TGTGCCAGCAGTTTAGTGGGGGCGGTCGGGGAGCTGTTTTTT. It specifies CASSLVGAVGELFF.